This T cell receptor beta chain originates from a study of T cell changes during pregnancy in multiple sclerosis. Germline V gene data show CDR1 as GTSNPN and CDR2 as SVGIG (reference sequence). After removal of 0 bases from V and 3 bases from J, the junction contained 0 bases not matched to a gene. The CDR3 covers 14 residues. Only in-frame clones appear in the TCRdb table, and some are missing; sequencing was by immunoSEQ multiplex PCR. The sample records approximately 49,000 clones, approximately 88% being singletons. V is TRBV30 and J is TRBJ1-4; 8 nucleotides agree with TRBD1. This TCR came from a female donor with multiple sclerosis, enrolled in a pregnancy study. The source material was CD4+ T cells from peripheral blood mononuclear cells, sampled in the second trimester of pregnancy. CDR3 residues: CAWSVQGANEKLFF. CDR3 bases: TGTGCCTGGAGTGTACAGGGGGCTAATGAAAAACTGTTTTTT.